The clone carrying this T cell receptor beta chain showed up just a few times. This sample is drawn from a study of T cells after yellow fever vaccination. The 5'RACE template-switching step produced TCR cDNA and added a universal primer site and UMIs. TCRdb ran MiXCR on the 5' RACE reads and lists one entry per CDR3 protein. In the table there are under 500,000 distinct CDR3 sequences, roughly a sixth of which are singletons. Sample: PBMCs, taken before the yellow fever booster vaccination. This sequence was found in a man aged 18 to 35 who received the YFV17D yellow fever vaccine.

The CDR3 coding sequence is TGTGCCAGCAGTGGGTTGGGGAACACTGAAGCTTTCTTT. This translates into CASSGLGNTEAFF. This chain connects TRBV2 to TRBJ1-1; D remains unclear. V was cut by 4 bases and J by 1 base, with 7 bases left in between. Germline lookup yields CDR1 SNHLY and CDR2 FYNNEI. The CDR3 extends over 13 amino acids.